A single T cell receptor beta chain is shown here with its context. This record comes from a study of blood T cells in healthy people across ages. This CDR3 is 13 amino acids long. The V end was cut by 4 bases, the J end by 7 bases, with 13 bases between. A second PCR of roughly 7 to 11 cycles used a sample-barcoded 5' primer and a J-beta primer mix. One entry per CDR3 protein results from TCRdb running MiXCR on the 5' RACE reads. The sample holds approximately 850,000 distinct CDR3 sequences, 58% seen once. Sequences were obtained from blood. The rearrangement links TRBV12-3 or TRBV12-4 to TRBJ2-5; possible D gene TRBD2, 6 bases. The TCR sequence derives from a man aged 25 to 40 in good health. This CDR3 reads CASSWSSVATQYF. In DNA, the CDR3 is TGTGCCAGCAGTTGGTCTAGCGTCGCGACCCAGTACTTC.